This TCR beta chain was sequenced during a study of blood T cell repertoires in COVID-19. Turning to the study itself: Donors in the United States, Italy and Spain gave samples during acute or convalescent COVID-19. T cells, B-cell-depleted T cells, or PBMCs provided the cDNA or gDNA that served as material.

The V end lost 1 base, the J end lost 2 bases, and 5 bases lay between the germline ends. Germline loops: CDR1 SNHLY, CDR2 FYNNEI. The CDR3 length is 13 residues. Only in-frame clones appear in the TCRdb table, and some are missing; sequencing was by immunoSEQ multiplex PCR. The sample has 60,000 to 70,000 clones; around 90% are singletons. Input material: peripheral blood. This clonotype was sampled from a human donor with active COVID-19. The donor label of this sample is uncertain. This chain uses TRBV2 with TRBJ1-2; D remains unclear. CDR3 amino acids: CASSEDENYGYTF. The CDR3 coding sequence is TGTGCCAGCAGTGAAGATGAGAACTATGGCTACACCTTC.